The 10 T cell receptor beta chains in this list originate from one sample, sequenced in a study of long-term antiretroviral therapy in people with HIV. At survey level, the immunoSEQ assay was run in its v3.0 version. Assay used: immunoSEQ multiplex PCR; TCRdb lists only in-frame clones, some missing. The table has 33,000 or so clones, 97% seen once; the top ten hold about 1.9%. The input for sequencing was unsorted PBMCs, taken 7.6 years after starting antiretroviral therapy. These TCRs come from a man aged 30 to 39 with HIV.

V usage is TRBV9 and J usage is TRBJ2-1; 7 bases match TRBD1. This CDR3 is built from 18 residues. The germline V gene has CDR1 SGDLS and CDR2 YYNGEE. V was pared by 3 bases and J by 5 bases, with 17 bases of the junction left unmatched. CDR3 DNA: TGTGCCAGCAGCGGACGTCTAACAGGGGCCCCGGGGAACAATGAGCAGTTCTTC. Translating gives CASSGRLTGAPGNNEQFF.

The chain uses TRBV5-1 and TRBJ2-5; D unclear. This CDR3 region has 14 residues. CDR1 is SGHRS and CDR2 is YFSETQ in the germline V gene. The V end was cut by 1 base, the J end by 5 bases, with 12 bases between. As DNA, the CDR3 is TGCGCCAGCAGCTTGTTGGGCGTGGTGGAGACCCAGTACTTC. It translates to CASSLLGVVETQYF.

J is TRBJ1-2 and V is TRBV29-1; possible D gene TRBD1, 6 bases. The CDR3 spans 13 residues. Looked up from germline, CDR1 is SQVTM and CDR2 is ANQGSEA. V was pared by 4 bases and J by 4 bases, with 13 bases between. The CDR3 DNA reads as TGCAGCGTTGGCCGGACAGTCACCTATGGCTACACCTTC. It translates to CSVGRTVTYGYTF.

The V and J genes are TRBV5-1 and TRBJ2-5, with D maybe TRBD1 (6 bases). Trimming pared 7 bases from V and 2 bases from J, leaving 12 bases between. Germline-derived CDR1 and CDR2 are SGHRS and YFSETQ. CDR3 length: 13 residues. In DNA form, the CDR3 reads TGCGCCAGCTACAGGGAGTTGCAAGAGACCCAGTACTTC. Encoded protein: CASYRELQETQYF.

The rearrangement joins TRBV19 to TRBJ2-3; 14 nucleotides match TRBD2. The CDR3 runs to 17 residues. Germline trimming cut 5 bases from V and 3 bases from J; bases unmatched to any gene: 7. Germline-derived CDR1 and CDR2 are LNHDA and SQIVND (reference sequence). The CDR3 spells CASSPRLAGGPTDTQYF. The DNA of the CDR3 is TGTGCCAGTAGTCCGCGACTAGCGGGGGGGCCAACAGATACGCAGTATTTT. Combining the CDR3 with reference TRBV19 and TRBJ2-3 gives the whole variable domain DGGITQSPKYLFRKEGQNVTLSCEQNLNHDAMYWYRQDPGQGLRLIYYSQIVNDFQKGDIAEGYSVSREKKESFPLTVTSAQKNPTAFYLCASSPRLAGGPTDTQYFGPGTRLTVL.

The V and J genes are TRBV14 and TRBJ2-3; maybe TRBD2 (5 bases). This CDR3 is 15 amino acids long. V lost 6 bases, J lost 0 bases, and 13 bases lay in between. Germline-derived CDR1 and CDR2 are SGHDN and FVKESK. The CDR3 loop is CASRSTRSSTDTQYF. CDR3 bases: TGTGCCAGCAGGAGCACTAGATCTAGCACAGATACGCAGTATTTT. Full variable domain (outside the CDR3, taken from reference TRBV14 and TRBJ2-3): EAGVTQFPSHSVIEKGQTVTLRCDPISGHDNLYWYRRVMGKEIKFLLHFVKESKQDESGMPNNRFLAERTGGTYSTLKVQPAELEDSGVYFCASRSTRSSTDTQYFGPGTRLTVL.

DNA of the CDR3: TGTGCCAGCAGTTCCAACCTTAGTAATGAGCAGTTCTTC. Amino acids: CASSSNLSNEQFF. This chain joins TRBV6-5 and TRBJ2-1; the D is unclear. Germline V gives CDR1 MNHEY, CDR2 SVGAGI. This CDR3 comprises 13 residues. V gave up 4 bases and J gave up 7 bases, with 11 bases separating them.

This clone was observed once. This rearrangement joins TRBV5-5 to TRBJ2-7; D is uncertain. V was trimmed by 0 bases and J by 7 bases, leaving 8 bases between them. The germline V gene has CDR1 SGHKS and CDR2 YYEKEE (reference sequence). The CDR3 covers 12 residues. The CDR3 DNA reads as TGTGCCAGCAGCTTGGGGGTTGGGGAGCAGTACTTC. Translated: CASSLGVGEQYF.

The J gene is TRBJ1-1, the V gene TRBV5-4; a possible D gene is TRBD1 (6 bases). The V end lost 0 bases, the J end lost 10 bases, and 13 bases lay between the germline ends. Per germline, CDR1 SGHNT and CDR2 YYREEE (reference sequence). This CDR3 region has 13 residues. DNA of the CDR3: TGTGCCAGCAGCTTGGGTAGGGGGGAAAGAGCTTTCTTT. Translated: CASSLGRGERAFF.

The chain carries TRBV6-5 and TRBJ1-1; D gene ambiguous. The CDR3 is made up of 12 amino acids. Per the germline V gene, CDR1 is MNHEY and CDR2 is SVGAGI. Trimming cost V 6 bases and J 4 bases, with 9 bases left between them. CDR3 bases: TGTGCCAGCAGCAAAAGTGGCACTGAAGCTTTCTTT. Translation: CASSKSGTEAFF.